The 12 T cell receptor beta chains below come from one sample, sequenced in a study of CD8 T cells in ankylosing spondylitis. In TCRdb, the 5' RACE reads were re-called with MiXCR into one record per CDR3 protein. In the table there are over 200,000 distinct CDR3 sequences, 8% to 11% of which are singletons. What was sequenced was blood, either unsorted or a sorted T cell fraction (not recorded which). All receptors come from a male donor with ankylosing spondylitis or in good health (not recorded which).

This clonotype was observed many times. The chain is built from TRBV12-3 or TRBV12-4 and TRBJ2-2, with a weak D call TRBD2 (5 bases). The CDR3 runs to 13 residues. V was trimmed by 11 bases and J by 1 base, leaving 11 bases between them. CDR3: CALDRGNTGELFF. In DNA, the CDR3 is TGTGCCCTAGATCGGGGGAACACCGGGGAGCTGTTTTTT.

This clonotype was counted ten times or more. The V and J genes are TRBV5-1 and TRBJ2-7; D gene uncertain. V lost 0 bases and J 2 bases, leaving 24 bases between the germline ends. The CDR3 is 19 amino acids. The germline CDR1 and CDR2 sequences are SGHRS and YFSETQ. The CDR3 protein is CASSLDQRVQFSQTYEQYF. The DNA for the CDR3 is TGCGCCAGCAGCTTGGATCAAAGGGTTCAGTTTTCGCAAACCTACGAGCAGTACTTC.

This clonotype was recorded at least ten times. This rearrangement joins TRBV5-1 to TRBJ2-5; a weak D match, TRBD2 (5 bases). The CDR3 runs 14 residues. Germline V gene lookup returns CDR1 SGHRS and CDR2 YFSETQ. The ends were cut back, 4 bases at V and 4 bases at J, with 14 bases in the middle. The CDR3 loop reads CASSNGLPPETQYF. In DNA form, the CDR3 reads TGCGCCAGCAGCAACGGACTCCCCCCAGAGACCCAGTACTTC.

This clonotype was seen many times. CDR3 in DNA: TGCAGTGCTAGAGTAGCGGGGATGAGAGAGACCCAGTACTTC. It encodes CSARVAGMRETQYF. The V gene is TRBV20-1, the J gene TRBJ2-5, with 8 bases that match TRBD2. There are 14 residues in the CDR3. CDR1 is DFQATT and CDR2 is SNEGSKA in the germline V gene (reference sequence). The ends lost 1 base at V and 4 bases at J; junction bases unmatched: 5.

Many counts were recorded for this clonotype. The V and J genes are TRBV5-1 and TRBJ2-5; D call uncertain. Germline CDR1 is SGHRS and CDR2 is YFSETQ. This CDR3 is built from 15 residues. V lost 3 bases to trimming and J lost 4 bases, with 16 bases between them. Here the CDR3 reads CASSSEGFGGETQYF. For the CDR3, the DNA is TGCGCCAGCAGCTCCGAAGGATTCGGCGGAGAGACCCAGTACTTC.

This chain links TRBV5-1 with TRBJ1-6; tentatively, D is TRBD1 (6 bases). CDR1 SGHRS and CDR2 YFSETQ come from the germline V gene. The CDR3 loop spans 13 amino acids. The V end lost 3 bases, the J end lost 8 bases, and 9 bases lay between the germline ends. The CDR3 sequence is CASSWGADSPLHF. In DNA, the CDR3 is TGCGCCAGCAGCTGGGGGGCGGATTCACCCCTCCACTTT.

This clonotype was found a few times. The V gene is TRBV15, the J gene TRBJ1-2; 8 nucleotides match TRBD1. Germline loops: CDR1 LNHNV, CDR2 YYDKDF (reference sequence). The junction had 10 bases not matched to a gene; V was cut back by 5 bases and J by 8 bases. This CDR3 has 14 residues. The CDR3 here is CATSASTGAGGYTF. The CDR3 DNA reads TGTGCCACCAGCGCCTCGACAGGGGCGGGAGGCTACACCTTC.

This clonotype was seen only a few times. The chain uses TRBV7-8 and TRBJ1-2, with TRBD1 as a possible D gene (5 bases). Germline V lookup: CDR1 SGHVS, CDR2 FQNEAQ. Between the trimmed V and J ends, which lost 6 bases and 7 bases, there was a span of 18 bases. This CDR3 spans 14 amino acids. The chain's CDR3 is CASSQAGGLVGYTF. CDR3 DNA sequence: TGTGCCAGCAGTCAAGCCGGGGGGTTGGTTGGCTACACCTTC. The complete variable domain, with remaining parts taken from reference TRBV7-8 and TRBJ1-2, reads GAGVSQSPRYKVAKRGQDVALRCDPISGHVSLFWYQQALGQGPEFLTYFQNEAQLDKSGLPSDRFFAERPEGSVSTLKIQRTQQEDSAVYLCASSQAGGLVGYTFGSGTRLTVV.

The V gene is TRBV9, the J gene TRBJ2-5, with 7 positions matching TRBD2. The CDR3 is 13 residues long. Trimming removed 2 bases from V and 7 bases from J; junction bases left unmatched: 5. Germline V gene lookup returns CDR1 SGDLS and CDR2 YYNGEE. CDR3 in DNA: TGTGCCAGCAGCGTCGGGACTACCGGGACCCAGTACTTC. Protein: CASSVGTTGTQYF.

The sample holds many counts of this clonotype. The chain is built from TRBV9 and TRBJ2-3; 7 bases match TRBD2. The CDR3 spans 16 residues. The germline V gene encodes CDR1 SGDLS and CDR2 YYNGEE. V was pared by 4 bases and J by 2 bases, with 10 bases of the junction left unmatched. The CDR3 sequence: CASSPREVSPTDTQYF. DNA for the CDR3: TGTGCCAGCAGCCCCCGGGAGGTCAGCCCCACAGATACGCAGTATTTT.

In its sample, this clonotype was seen many times. This chain connects TRBV5-4 to TRBJ1-2; 7 bases map to TRBD1. The CDR3 has 15 residues. Trimming removed 6 bases from V and 8 bases from J; junction bases left unmatched: 16. Looked up from germline, CDR1 is SGHNT and CDR2 is YYREEE (reference sequence). CDR3 protein: CASIAGTEGPLGYTF. DNA for the CDR3: TGTGCCAGCATCGCCGGGACAGAGGGCCCCCTAGGCTACACCTTC. The whole variable domain, remainder taken from reference TRBV5-4 and TRBJ1-2, is ETGVTQSPTHLIKTRGQQVTLRCSSQSGHNTVSWYQQALGQGPQFIFQYYREEENGRGNFPPRFSGLQFPNYSSELNVNALELDDSALYLCASIAGTEGPLGYTFGSGTRLTVV.

This clonotype was seen at least ten times. The chain carries TRBV20-1 and TRBJ1-3, with D perhaps matching TRBD1 (5 bases). Per germline, CDR1 DFQATT and CDR2 SNEGSKA (reference sequence). The CDR3 loop spans 15 amino acids. Trimming left V 0 bases short and J 4 bases short, with 13 bases between. For the CDR3, the DNA is TGCAGTGCTAGAGATCAAGGGGCGCGAGGAAACACCATATATTTT. Its protein is CSARDQGARGNTIYF.